This TCR beta chain is drawn from a study of monozygotic twins with inflammatory bowel disease. TCRdb re-analyzed the 5' RACE reads; it lists each CDR3 protein once, without DNA. The sample has some 190,000 distinct CDR3 sequences, and its top ten clones hold less than 9%. For this clonotype: Its antigen remains unidentified.

The study, taken as a whole, reports: IBD patients shared fewer clonotypes with other individuals than healthy twins, especially patients with disease activity signs. IBD patients showed reduced TCRbeta diversity (inverse Simpson) versus healthy co-twins.

The CDR3 loop spans 14 amino acids. The germline gives CDR1 MDHEN, CDR2 SYDVKM. The TCR sequence derives from a human donor with ulcerative colitis or Crohn's disease, or a healthy co-twin of an affected twin (not recorded which). The chain links TRBV28 to TRBJ2-3. The sample was blood. The CDR3 protein is CASKEGTGTDTQYF.